This T cell receptor beta chain was observed in a study of cytotoxic CD8 clonotypes in ibrutinib-treated CLL. Study-level background: The study recorded mean values of around 250,000 productive templates and 94,082 productive rearrangements per sample.

Comment on this clone: Its target is unknown.

The CDR3 extends over 13 amino acids. Deletions cut 7 bases from V and 6 bases from J, with 14 bases between. Germline values: CDR1 SGHTA, CDR2 FQGNSA. Study results and limitations: Circulating CD8+ T-cell counts were tracked by baseline clonality, which exceeded that of age-matched healthy donors.

Repertoires were generated with immunoSEQ multiplex PCR, while TCRdb's copy carries only in-frame clones and drops some. The profile shows approximately 150,000 clones, roughly 80% of them singletons. V and J are TRBV7-2 and TRBJ2-3; D call uncertain. The sample here was PBMCs, taken after 12 months of ibrutinib treatment. The TCR originated in a human donor with chronic lymphocytic leukemia. The CDR3 here is CASTNGGADTQYF. Here the CDR3 DNA reads TGTGCCAGCACAAACGGCGGAGCGGATACGCAGTATTTT.